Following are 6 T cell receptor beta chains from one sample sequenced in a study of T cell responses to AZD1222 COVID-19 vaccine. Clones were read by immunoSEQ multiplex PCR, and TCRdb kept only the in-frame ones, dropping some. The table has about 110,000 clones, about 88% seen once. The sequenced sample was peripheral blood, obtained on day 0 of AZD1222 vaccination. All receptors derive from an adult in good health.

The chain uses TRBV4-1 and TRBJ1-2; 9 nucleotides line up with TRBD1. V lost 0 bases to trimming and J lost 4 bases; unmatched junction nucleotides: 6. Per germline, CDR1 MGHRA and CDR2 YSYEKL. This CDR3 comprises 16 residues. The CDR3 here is CASSQDVTGGRYGYTF. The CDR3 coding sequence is TGCGCCAGCAGCCAAGACGTTACAGGGGGCCGCTATGGCTACACCTTC.

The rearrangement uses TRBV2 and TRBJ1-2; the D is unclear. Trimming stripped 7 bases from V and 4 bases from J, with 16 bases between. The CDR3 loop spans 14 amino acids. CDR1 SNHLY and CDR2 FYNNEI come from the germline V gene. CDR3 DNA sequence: TGTGCCAGCACTTCGAGAAGGGCTGCCTATGGCTACACCTTC. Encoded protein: CASTSRRAAYGYTF.

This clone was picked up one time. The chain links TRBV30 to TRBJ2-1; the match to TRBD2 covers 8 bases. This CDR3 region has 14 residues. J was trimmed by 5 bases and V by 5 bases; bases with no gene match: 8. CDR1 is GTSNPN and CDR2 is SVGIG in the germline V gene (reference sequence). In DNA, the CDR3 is TGTGCCTGGGCTTGGACTAGCCGCAACAATGAGCAGTTCTTC. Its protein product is CAWAWTSRNNEQFF.

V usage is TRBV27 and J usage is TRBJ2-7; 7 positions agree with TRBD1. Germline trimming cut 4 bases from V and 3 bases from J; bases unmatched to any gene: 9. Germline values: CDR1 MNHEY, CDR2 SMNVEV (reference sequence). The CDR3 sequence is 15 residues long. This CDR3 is CASSWTGHSGYEQYF. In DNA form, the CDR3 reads TGTGCCAGCAGTTGGACAGGACACAGCGGCTACGAGCAGTACTTC.

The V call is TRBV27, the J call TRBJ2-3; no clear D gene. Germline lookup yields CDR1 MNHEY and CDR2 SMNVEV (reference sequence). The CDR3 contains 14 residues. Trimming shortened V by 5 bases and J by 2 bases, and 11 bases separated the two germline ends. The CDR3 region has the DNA TGTGCCAGCAGTGTCCCCGGGTCCACAGATACGCAGTATTTT. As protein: CASSVPGSTDTQYF.

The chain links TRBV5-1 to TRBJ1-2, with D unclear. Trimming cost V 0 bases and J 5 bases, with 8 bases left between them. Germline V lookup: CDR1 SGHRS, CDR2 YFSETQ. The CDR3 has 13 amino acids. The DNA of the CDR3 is TGCGCCAGCAGCTTGGTAACAGAGTATGGCTACACCTTC. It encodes CASSLVTEYGYTF.